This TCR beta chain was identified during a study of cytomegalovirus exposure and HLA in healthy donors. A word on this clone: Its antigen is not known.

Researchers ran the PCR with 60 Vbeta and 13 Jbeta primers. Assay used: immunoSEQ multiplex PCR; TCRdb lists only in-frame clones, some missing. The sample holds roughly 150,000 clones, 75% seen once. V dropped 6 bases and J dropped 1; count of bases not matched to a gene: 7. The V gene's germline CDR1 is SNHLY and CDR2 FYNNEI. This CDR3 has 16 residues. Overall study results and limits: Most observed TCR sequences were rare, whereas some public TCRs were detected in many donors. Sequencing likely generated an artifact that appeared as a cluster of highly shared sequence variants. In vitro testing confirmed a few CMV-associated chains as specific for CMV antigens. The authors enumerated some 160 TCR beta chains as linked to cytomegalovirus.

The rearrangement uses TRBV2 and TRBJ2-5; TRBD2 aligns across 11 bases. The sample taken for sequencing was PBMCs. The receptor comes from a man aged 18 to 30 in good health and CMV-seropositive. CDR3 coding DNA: TGTGCCAGCAGGCCAACTAGCGGGGGCATCCAAGAGACCCAGTACTTC. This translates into CASRPTSGGIQETQYF.